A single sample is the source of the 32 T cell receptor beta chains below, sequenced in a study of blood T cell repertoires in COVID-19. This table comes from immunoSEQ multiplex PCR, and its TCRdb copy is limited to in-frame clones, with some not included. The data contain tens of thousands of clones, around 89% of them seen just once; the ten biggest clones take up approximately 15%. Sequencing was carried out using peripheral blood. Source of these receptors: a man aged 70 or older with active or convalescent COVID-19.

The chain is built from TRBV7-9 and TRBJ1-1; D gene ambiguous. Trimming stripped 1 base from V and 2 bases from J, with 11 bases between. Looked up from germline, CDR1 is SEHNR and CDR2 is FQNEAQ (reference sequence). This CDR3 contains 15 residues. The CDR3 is CASSLGGFGNTEAFF. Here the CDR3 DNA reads TGTGCCAGCAGCTTAGGAGGGTTTGGTAACACTGAAGCTTTCTTT.

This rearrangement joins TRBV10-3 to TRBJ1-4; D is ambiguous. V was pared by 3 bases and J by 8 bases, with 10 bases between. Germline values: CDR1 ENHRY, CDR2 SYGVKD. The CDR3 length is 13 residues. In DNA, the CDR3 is TGTGCCATCAGTGAAGCCGGGAGAGAAAAACTGTTTTTT. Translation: CAISEAGREKLFF.

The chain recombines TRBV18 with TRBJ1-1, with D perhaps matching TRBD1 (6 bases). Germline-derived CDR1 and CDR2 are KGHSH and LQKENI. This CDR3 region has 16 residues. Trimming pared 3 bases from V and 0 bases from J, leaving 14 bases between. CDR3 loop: CASSPGAASLNTEAFF. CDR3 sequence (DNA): TGTGCCAGCTCACCGGGGGCTGCTAGTTTGAACACTGAAGCTTTCTTT.

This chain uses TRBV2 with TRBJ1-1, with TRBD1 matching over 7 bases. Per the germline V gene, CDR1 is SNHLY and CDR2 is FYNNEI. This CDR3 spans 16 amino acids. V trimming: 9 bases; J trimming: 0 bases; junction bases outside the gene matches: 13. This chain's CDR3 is CARRTGSVLMNTEAFF. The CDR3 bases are TGTGCCAGGAGGACAGGATCCGTCCTTATGAACACTGAAGCTTTCTTT.

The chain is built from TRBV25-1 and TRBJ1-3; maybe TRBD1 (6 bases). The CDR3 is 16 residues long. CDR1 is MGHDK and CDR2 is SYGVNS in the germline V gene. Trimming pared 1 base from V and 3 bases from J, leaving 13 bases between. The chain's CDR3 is CASSEWGGGVGNTIYF. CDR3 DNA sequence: TGTGCCAGCAGTGAATGGGGAGGGGGAGTTGGAAACACCATATATTTT.

The CDR3 DNA follows: TGTGCCATCAGTGAGCCTCGCTCTGGAAACACCATATATTTT. It translates to CAISEPRSGNTIYF. This rearrangement joins TRBV10-3 to TRBJ1-3, with no clear D. The V end was cut by 2 bases, the J end by 0 bases, with 5 bases between. The CDR3 has 14 amino acids. Per germline, CDR1 ENHRY and CDR2 SYGVKD.

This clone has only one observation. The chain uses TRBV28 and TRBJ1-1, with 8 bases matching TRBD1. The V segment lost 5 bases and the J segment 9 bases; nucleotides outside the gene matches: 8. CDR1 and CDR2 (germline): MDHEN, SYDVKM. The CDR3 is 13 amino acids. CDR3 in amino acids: CASSPTDRDKAFF. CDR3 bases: TGTGCCAGCAGTCCAACGGACAGGGATAAAGCTTTCTTT. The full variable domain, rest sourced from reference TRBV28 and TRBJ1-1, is DVKVTQSSRYLVKRTGEKVFLECVQDMDHENMFWYRQDPGLGLRLIYFSYDVKMKEKGDIPEGYSVSREKKERFSLILESASTNQTSMYLCASSPTDRDKAFFGQGTRLTVV.

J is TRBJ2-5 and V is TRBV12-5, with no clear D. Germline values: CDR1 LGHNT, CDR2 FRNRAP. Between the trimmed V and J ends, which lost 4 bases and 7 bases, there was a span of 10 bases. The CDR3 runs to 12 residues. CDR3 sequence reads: CASGSLLGTQYF. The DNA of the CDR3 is TGTGCTAGTGGTTCCCTCCTAGGGACCCAGTACTTC.

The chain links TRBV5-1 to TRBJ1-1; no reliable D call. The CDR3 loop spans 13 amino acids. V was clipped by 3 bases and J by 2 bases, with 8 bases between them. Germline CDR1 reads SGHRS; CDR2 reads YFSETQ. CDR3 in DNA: TGCGCCAGCAGCTCGCAAACAAACACTGAAGCTTTCTTT. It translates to CASSSQTNTEAFF.

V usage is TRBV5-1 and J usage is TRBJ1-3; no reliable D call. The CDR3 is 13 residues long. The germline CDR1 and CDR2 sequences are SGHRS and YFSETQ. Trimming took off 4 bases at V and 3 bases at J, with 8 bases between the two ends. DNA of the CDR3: TGCGCCAGCAGCCCCTTAAATGGAAACACCATATATTTT. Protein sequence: CASSPLNGNTIYF.

The CDR3 loop is CASKLPGQGNFGYTF. CDR3 DNA: TGTGCCAGCAAGCTTCCGGGACAGGGTAATTTTGGCTACACCTTC. The V and J genes are TRBV6-5 and TRBJ1-2; 9 bases align to TRBD1. V shed 7 bases and J 7 bases; nucleotides not matched to a gene: 13. This CDR3 is built from 15 residues. Per germline, CDR1 MNHEY and CDR2 SVGAGI.

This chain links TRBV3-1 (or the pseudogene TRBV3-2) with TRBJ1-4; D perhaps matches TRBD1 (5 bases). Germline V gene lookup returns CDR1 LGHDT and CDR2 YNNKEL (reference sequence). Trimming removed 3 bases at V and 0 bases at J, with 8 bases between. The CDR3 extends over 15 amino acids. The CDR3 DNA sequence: TGTGCCAGCAGCCACAGGGTTTCAACTAATGAAAAACTGTTTTTT. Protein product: CASSHRVSTNEKLFF.

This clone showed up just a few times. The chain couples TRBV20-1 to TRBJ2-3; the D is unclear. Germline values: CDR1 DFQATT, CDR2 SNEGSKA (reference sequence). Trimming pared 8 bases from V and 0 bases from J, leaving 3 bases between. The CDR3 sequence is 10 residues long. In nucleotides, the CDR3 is TGCAGTCCGAGCACAGATACGCAGTATTTT. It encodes CSPSTDTQYF.

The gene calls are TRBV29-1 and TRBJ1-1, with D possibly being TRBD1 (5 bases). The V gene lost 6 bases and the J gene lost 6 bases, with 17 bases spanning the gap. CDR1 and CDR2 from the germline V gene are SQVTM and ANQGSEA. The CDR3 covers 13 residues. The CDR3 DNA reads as TGCAGCGTGAGAGCAGGGAAGAGGCCTGAAGCTTTCTTT. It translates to CSVRAGKRPEAFF.

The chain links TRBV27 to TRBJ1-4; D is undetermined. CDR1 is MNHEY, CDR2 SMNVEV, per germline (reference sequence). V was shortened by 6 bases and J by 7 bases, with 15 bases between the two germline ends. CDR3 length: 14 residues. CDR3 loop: CASSLGGSGEKLFF. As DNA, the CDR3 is TGTGCCAGCAGCCTAGGAGGAAGTGGTGAAAAACTGTTTTTT. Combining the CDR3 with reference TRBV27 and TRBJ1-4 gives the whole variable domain EAQVTQNPRYLITVTGKKLTVTCSQNMNHEYMSWYRQDPGLGLRQIYYSMNVEVTDKGDVPEGYKVSRKEKRNFPLILESPSPNQTSLYFCASSLGGSGEKLFFGSGTQLSVL.

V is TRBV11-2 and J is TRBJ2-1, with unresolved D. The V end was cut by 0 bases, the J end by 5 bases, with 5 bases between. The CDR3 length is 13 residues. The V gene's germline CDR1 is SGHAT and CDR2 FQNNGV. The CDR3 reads CASSLENNNEQFF. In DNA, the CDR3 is TGTGCCAGCAGCTTAGAAAACAACAATGAGCAGTTCTTC.

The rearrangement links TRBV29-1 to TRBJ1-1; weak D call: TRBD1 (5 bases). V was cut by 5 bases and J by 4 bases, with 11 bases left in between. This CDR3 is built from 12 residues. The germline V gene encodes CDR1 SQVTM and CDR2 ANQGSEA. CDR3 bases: TGCAGCGTTATCAGGGCGAGCACTGAAGCTTTCTTT. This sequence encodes CSVIRASTEAFF.

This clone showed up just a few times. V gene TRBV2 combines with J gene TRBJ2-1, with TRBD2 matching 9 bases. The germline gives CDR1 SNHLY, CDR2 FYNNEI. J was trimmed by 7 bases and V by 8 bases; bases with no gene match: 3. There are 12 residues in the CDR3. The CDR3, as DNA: TGTGCCAGCCTCCTAGCGGGGAATGAGCAGTTCTTC. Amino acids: CASLLAGNEQFF.

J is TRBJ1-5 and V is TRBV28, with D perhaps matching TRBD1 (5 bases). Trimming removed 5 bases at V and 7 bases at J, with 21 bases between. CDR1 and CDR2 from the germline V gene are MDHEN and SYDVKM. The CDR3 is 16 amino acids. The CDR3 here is CASSPPGTFNGQPQHF. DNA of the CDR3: TGTGCCAGCAGTCCCCCCGGGACTTTCAACGGGCAGCCCCAGCATTTT. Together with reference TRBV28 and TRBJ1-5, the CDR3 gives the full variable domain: DVKVTQSSRYLVKRTGEKVFLECVQDMDHENMFWYRQDPGLGLRLIYFSYDVKMKEKGDIPEGYSVSREKKERFSLILESASTNQTSMYLCASSPPGTFNGQPQHFGDGTRLSIL.

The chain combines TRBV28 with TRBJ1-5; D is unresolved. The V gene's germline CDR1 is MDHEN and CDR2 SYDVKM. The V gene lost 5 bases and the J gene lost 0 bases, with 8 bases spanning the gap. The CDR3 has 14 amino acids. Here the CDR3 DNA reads TGTGCCAGCAGTACTTTGAATAGCAATCAGCCCCAGCATTTT. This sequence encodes CASSTLNSNQPQHF.

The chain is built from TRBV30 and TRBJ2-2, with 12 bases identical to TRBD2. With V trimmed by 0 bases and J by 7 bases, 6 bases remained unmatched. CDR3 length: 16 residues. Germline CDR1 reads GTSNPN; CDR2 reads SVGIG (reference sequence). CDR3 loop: CAWSVETSGRIGELFF. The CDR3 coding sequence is TGTGCCTGGAGTGTAGAGACTAGCGGGAGAATCGGGGAGCTGTTTTTT.

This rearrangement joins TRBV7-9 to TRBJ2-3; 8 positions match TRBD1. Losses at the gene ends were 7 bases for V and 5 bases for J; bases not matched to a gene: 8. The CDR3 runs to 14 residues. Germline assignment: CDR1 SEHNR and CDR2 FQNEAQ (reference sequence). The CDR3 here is CASTPGQALDTQYF. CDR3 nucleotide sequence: TGTGCCAGCACCCCGGGACAGGCGCTAGATACGCAGTATTTT.

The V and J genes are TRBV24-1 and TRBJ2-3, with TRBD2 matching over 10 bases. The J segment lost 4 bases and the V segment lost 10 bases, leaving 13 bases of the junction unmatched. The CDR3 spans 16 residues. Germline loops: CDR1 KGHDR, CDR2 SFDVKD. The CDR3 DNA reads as TGTGCCACGGGGGCTAGCGGGAGCCCTTCACCAGATACGCAGTATTTT. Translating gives CATGASGSPSPDTQYF.

The CDR3 coding sequence is TGCAGCGCCCACCTGGGAGAAAAGAACACCGGGGAGCTGTTTTTT. This translates into CSAHLGEKNTGELFF. This chain connects TRBV29-1 to TRBJ2-2; D is perhaps TRBD2 (5 bases). Trimming left V 7 bases short and J 1 base short, with 16 bases between. CDR3 length: 15 amino acids. The germline V gene has CDR1 SQVTM and CDR2 ANQGSEA.

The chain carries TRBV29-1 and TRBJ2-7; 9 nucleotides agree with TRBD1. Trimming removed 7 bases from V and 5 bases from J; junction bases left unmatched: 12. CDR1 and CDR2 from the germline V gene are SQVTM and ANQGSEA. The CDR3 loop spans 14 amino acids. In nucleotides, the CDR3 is TGCAGCGCCGCGCACCGGGACAGGGTACACGAGCAGTACTTC. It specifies CSAAHRDRVHEQYF.

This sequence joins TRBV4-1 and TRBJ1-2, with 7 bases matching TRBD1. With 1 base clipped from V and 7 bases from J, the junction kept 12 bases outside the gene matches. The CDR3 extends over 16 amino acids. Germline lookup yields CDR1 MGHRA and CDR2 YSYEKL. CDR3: CASSQAMTGRPPGYTF. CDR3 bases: TGCGCCAGCAGCCAAGCGATGACAGGGCGCCCACCTGGCTACACCTTC.

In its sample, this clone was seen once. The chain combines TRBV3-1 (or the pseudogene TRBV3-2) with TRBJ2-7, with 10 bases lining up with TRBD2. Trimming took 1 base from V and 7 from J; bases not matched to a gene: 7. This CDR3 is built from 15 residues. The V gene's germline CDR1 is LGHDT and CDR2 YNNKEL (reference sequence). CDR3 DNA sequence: TGTGCCAGCAGCCAAGGTGGTAGCGGGAGGATTGAGCAGTACTTC. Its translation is CASSQGGSGRIEQYF.

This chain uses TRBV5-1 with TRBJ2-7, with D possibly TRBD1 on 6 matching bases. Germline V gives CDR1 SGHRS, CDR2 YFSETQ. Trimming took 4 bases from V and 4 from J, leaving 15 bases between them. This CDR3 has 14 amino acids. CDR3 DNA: TGCGCCAGCAGCCTAACCGGGACATTTTACGAGCAGTACTTC. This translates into CASSLTGTFYEQYF.

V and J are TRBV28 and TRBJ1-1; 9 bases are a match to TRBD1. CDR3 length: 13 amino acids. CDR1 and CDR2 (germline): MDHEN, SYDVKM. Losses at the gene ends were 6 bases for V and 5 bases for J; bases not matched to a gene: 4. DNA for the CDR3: TGTGCCAGCAGCCAACAGGGGGCTACTGAAGCTTTCTTT. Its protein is CASSQQGATEAFF.

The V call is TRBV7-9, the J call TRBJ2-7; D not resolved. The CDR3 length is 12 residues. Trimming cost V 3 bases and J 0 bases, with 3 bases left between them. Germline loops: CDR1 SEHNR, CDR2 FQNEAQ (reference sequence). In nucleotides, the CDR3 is TGTGCCAGCAGCTTCCTCTCCTACGAGCAGTACTTC. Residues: CASSFLSYEQYF.

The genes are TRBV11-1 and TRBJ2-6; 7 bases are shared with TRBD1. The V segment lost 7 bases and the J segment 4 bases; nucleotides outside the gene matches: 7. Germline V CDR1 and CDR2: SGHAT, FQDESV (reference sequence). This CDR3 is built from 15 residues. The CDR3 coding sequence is TGTGCCAGCACCTCGACAGGGAAAGGGGCCAACGTCCTGACTTTC. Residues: CASTSTGKGANVLTF.

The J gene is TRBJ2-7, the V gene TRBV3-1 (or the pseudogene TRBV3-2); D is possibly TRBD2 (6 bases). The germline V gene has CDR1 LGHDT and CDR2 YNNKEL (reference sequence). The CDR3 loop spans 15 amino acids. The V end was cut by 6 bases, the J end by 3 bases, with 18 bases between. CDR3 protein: CASSLFRESFYEQYF. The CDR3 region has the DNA TGTGCCAGCAGTCTTTTTCGGGAGTCCTTCTACGAGCAGTACTTC.